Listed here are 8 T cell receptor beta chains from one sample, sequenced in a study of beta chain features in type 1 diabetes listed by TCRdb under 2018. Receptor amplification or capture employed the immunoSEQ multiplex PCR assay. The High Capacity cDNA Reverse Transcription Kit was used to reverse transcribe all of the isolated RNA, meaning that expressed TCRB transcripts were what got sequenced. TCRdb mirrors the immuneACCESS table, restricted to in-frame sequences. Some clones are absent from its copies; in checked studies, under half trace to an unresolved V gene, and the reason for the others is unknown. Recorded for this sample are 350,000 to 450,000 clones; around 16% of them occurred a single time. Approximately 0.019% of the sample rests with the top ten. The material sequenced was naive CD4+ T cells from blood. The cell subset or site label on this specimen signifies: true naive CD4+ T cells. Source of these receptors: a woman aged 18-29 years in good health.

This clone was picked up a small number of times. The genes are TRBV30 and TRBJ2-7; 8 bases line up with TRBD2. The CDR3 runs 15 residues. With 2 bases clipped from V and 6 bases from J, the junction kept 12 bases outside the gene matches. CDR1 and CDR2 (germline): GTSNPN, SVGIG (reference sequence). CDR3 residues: CAWSPPGLESGEQYF. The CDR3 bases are TGTGCCTGGAGTCCTCCGGGACTAGAGTCGGGCGAGCAGTACTTC. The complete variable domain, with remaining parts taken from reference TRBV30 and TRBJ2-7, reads SQTIHQWPATLVQPVGSPLSLECTVEGTSNPNLYWYRQAAGRGLQLLFYSVGIGQISSEVPQNLSASRPQDRQFILSSKKLLLSDSGFYLCAWSPPGLESGEQYFGPGTRLTVT.

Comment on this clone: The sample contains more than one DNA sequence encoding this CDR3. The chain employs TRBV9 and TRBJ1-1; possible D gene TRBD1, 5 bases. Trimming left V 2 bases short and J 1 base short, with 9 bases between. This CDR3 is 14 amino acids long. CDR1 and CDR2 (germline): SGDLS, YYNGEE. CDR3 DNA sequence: TGTGCCAGCAGCGTCGGAGGGGAGAACACTGAAGCTTTCTTT. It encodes CASSVGGENTEAFF.

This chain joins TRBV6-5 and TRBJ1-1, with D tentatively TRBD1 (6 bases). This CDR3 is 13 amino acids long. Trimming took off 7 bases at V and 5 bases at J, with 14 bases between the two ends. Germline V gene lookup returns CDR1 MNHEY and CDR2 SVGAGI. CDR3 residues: CASTITGSTEAFF. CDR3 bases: TGTGCCAGCACCATTACAGGGAGTACTGAAGCTTTCTTT.

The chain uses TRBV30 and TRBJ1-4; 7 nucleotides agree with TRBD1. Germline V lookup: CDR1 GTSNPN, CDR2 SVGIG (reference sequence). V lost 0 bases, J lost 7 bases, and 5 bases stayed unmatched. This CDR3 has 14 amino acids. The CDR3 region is CAWSVKDRPEKLFF. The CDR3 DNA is TGTGCCTGGAGTGTAAAGGACAGGCCTGAAAAACTGTTTTTT.

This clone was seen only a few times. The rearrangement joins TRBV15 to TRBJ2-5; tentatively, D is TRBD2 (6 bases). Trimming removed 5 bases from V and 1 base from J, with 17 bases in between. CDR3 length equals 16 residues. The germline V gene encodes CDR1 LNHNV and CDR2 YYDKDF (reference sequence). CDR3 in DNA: TGTGCCACCAGCCTTGGGGGGAGGCCTTTCCAAGAGACCCAGTACTTC. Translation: CATSLGGRPFQETQYF.

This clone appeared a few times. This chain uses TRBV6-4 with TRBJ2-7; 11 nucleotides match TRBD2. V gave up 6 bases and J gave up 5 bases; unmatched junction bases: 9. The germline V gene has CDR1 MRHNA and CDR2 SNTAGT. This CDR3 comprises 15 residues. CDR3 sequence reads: CASRPLAGAWDEQYF. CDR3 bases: TGTGCCAGCAGGCCACTAGCGGGAGCTTGGGACGAGCAGTACTTC.

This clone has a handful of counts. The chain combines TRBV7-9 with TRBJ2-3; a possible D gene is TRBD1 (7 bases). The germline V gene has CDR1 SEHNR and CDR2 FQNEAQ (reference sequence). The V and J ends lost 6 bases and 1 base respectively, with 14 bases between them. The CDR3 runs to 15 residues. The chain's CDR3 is CASSFPGGRTDTQYF. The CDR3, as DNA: TGTGCCAGCAGTTTTCCAGGGGGGCGCACAGATACGCAGTATTTT.

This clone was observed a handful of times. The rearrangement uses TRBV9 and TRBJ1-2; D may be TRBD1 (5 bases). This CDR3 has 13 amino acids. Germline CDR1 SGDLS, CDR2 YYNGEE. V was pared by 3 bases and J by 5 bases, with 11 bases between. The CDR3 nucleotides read TGTGCCAGCAGCGGGGAAGGGGAATATGGCTACACCTTC. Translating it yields CASSGEGEYGYTF.